These 5 T cell receptor beta chains originate from one sample sequenced in a study of blood T cell repertoires in COVID-19. Produced via immunoSEQ multiplex PCR; TCRdb's table is partial and in-frame only. The data hold roughly 390,000 clones, with less than 85% observed a single time. The sequenced material came from peripheral blood. The receptors come from a woman in her late teens or twenties with acute or convalescent COVID-19.

V usage is TRBV28 and J usage is TRBJ2-7, with D perhaps matching TRBD1 (6 bases). Germline lookup yields CDR1 MDHEN and CDR2 SYDVKM. The V end lost 7 bases, the J end lost 3 bases, and 16 bases lay between the germline ends. The CDR3 totals 14 residues. CDR3 residues: CASNLQGGLYEQYF. CDR3 DNA: TGTGCCAGCAACTTACAGGGCGGTCTCTACGAGCAGTACTTC.

V usage is TRBV3-1 (or the pseudogene TRBV3-2) and J usage is TRBJ1-4; 9 bases match TRBD1. The CDR3 spans 15 residues. Trimming at V came to 6 bases and at J to 7 bases, leaving 9 bases not matched to a gene. Looked up from germline, CDR1 is LGHDT and CDR2 is YNNKEL (reference sequence). The CDR3 here is CASRFTGQGGEKLFF. The CDR3 DNA is TGTGCCAGCAGGTTTACGGGACAGGGCGGTGAAAAACTGTTTTTT.

This clone was recorded once. The V gene is TRBV6-1, the J gene TRBJ1-5, with D hard to call. CDR3 length equals 13 residues. The germline V and J ends were trimmed by 2 bases and 9 bases, with 11 bases remaining between them. Germline V lookup: CDR1 MNHNS, CDR2 SASEGT. The CDR3 nucleotides are TGTGCCAGCAGTGAATCAGGTGGCGTGCCCCAGCATTTT. Translated: CASSESGGVPQHF.

The rearrangement links TRBV10-2 to TRBJ1-2, with D tentatively TRBD1 (5 bases). This CDR3 spans 12 amino acids. From germline, CDR1 is WSHSY and CDR2 SAAADI. The V end was cut by 7 bases, the J end by 2 bases, with 8 bases between. The CDR3 coding sequence is TGCGCCAGCACGCAGGGCAACTATGGCTACACCTTC. Its translation: CASTQGNYGYTF.

The rearrangement joins TRBV27 to TRBJ2-2; 8 nucleotides agree with TRBD2. Germline V lookup: CDR1 MNHEY, CDR2 SMNVEV (reference sequence). V was clipped by 5 bases and J by 4 bases; unmatched bases: 6. The CDR3 loop spans 15 amino acids. This CDR3 is CASSRSGSGTGELFF. Written as DNA, the CDR3 is TGTGCCAGCAGTCGAAGCGGGAGCGGCACCGGGGAGCTGTTTTTT.